Below are 20 T cell receptor beta chains sequenced from a single sample in a study of OX40 agonist ivuxolimab in advanced cancers. The method was immunoSEQ multiplex PCR; TCRdb's version includes in-frame clones alone and lacks a portion of them. The sample lists 75,000 to 80,000 clones; approximately 86% were seen once. The source was CD4+ or CD8+ T cells sorted from blood, collected in a trial of the OX40 agonist ivuxolimab. The source is an adult with an advanced solid tumor such as melanoma, head and neck, liver or kidney cancer.

V is TRBV5-1 and J is TRBJ1-1, with 7 bases matching TRBD1. CDR1 is SGHRS, CDR2 YFSETQ, per germline. J was trimmed by 1 base and V by 6 bases; bases with no gene match: 3. The CDR3 covers 13 residues. The CDR3 loop reads CASKPGGNTEAFF. The CDR3 nucleotides read TGCGCCAGCAAACCAGGGGGGAACACTGAAGCTTTCTTT.

This chain connects TRBV6-1 to TRBJ1-3, with unresolved D. V was pared by 6 bases and J by 5 bases, with 17 bases between. This CDR3 contains 15 residues. CDR1 and CDR2 (germline): MNHNS, SASEGT. CDR3 loop: CASRELGSGRNTIYF. DNA for the CDR3: TGTGCCAGCAGGGAGCTAGGGAGTGGGAGAAACACCATATATTTT.

The chain links TRBV11-3 to TRBJ2-1; 8 nucleotides align to TRBD2. The CDR3 is 15 amino acids. In germline, CDR1 is SGHNT, CDR2 YENEEA. Germline trimming cut 0 bases from V and 12 bases from J; bases unmatched to any gene: 10. The CDR3 DNA follows: TGTGCCAGCAGCTTAGACGGACCCGGGGGGGGTGTGCAGTTCTTC. Its protein product is CASSLDGPGGGVQFF.

The V and J genes are TRBV30 and TRBJ1-5, with D uncertain. Trimming left V 5 bases short and J 2 bases short, with 7 bases between. Germline CDR1 reads GTSNPN; CDR2 reads SVGIG (reference sequence). The CDR3 has 12 residues. The chain's CDR3 is CAWDRGNQPQHF. CDR3 DNA: TGTGCCTGGGACCGGGGCAATCAGCCCCAGCATTTT.

The J gene is TRBJ1-5, the V gene TRBV6-5; D is unresolved. The CDR3 is 14 residues long. Germline CDR1 reads MNHEY; CDR2 reads SVGAGI. V was shortened by 5 bases and J by 2 bases, with 10 bases between the two germline ends. CDR3 sequence: CASSPVSGNQPQHF. For the CDR3, the DNA is TGTGCCAGCAGTCCAGTAAGTGGCAATCAGCCCCAGCATTTT.

The J gene is TRBJ2-3, the V gene TRBV21-1; the DNA was not used to check the table's D call, TRBD2. TRBV21-1 is a known pseudogene. The CDR3 is made up of 17 amino acids. CDR3 DNA sequence: TGTGCCAGCAGCAACAACAGGACTAGCAGAAGCACAGATACGCAGTATTTT. Its protein product is CASSNNRTSRSTDTQYF.

The V gene is TRBV27, the J gene TRBJ1-5; D unresolved. CDR1 is MNHEY, CDR2 SMNVEV, per germline (reference sequence). This CDR3 is built from 13 residues. The V and J ends lost 6 bases and 1 base respectively, with 7 bases between them. The CDR3, as DNA: TGTGCCAGCAGCAGTGGGAGCAATCAGCCCCAGCATTTT. Residues: CASSSGSNQPQHF.

The J gene is TRBJ1-1, the V gene TRBV5-1, with D perhaps TRBD1 (5 bases). Between the trimmed V and J ends, which lost 0 bases and 4 bases, there was a span of 7 bases. Germline V gene lookup returns CDR1 SGHRS and CDR2 YFSETQ. This CDR3 contains 13 residues. This CDR3 is CASSLDGGTEAFF. The CDR3 nucleotides are TGCGCCAGCAGCTTGGATGGGGGCACTGAAGCTTTCTTT. The whole variable domain, remainder taken from reference TRBV5-1 and TRBJ1-1, is KAGVTQTPRYLIKTRGQQVTLSCSPISGHRSVSWYQQTPGQGLQFLFEYFSETQRNKGNFPGRFSGRQFSNSRSEMNVSTLELGDSALYLCASSLDGGTEAFFGQGTRLTVV.

This chain uses TRBV19 with TRBJ1-1, with 12 bases fitting TRBD1. The germline gives CDR1 LNHDA, CDR2 SQIVND (reference sequence). The CDR3 is 17 amino acids. V was pared by 8 bases and J by 1 base, with 11 bases of the junction left unmatched. In DNA form, the CDR3 reads TGTGCCAGTTGCCCAGGGACAGGGGGCGGCTCGAACACTGAAGCTTTCTTT. Amino acids: CASCPGTGGGSNTEAFF.

The chain has TRBV19 and TRBJ1-1, with D unresolved. Trimming took 2 bases from V and 3 from J, leaving 7 bases between them. The CDR3 contains 13 residues. The V gene's germline CDR1 is LNHDA and CDR2 SQIVND (reference sequence). This CDR3 is CASSILLDTEAFF. The CDR3 DNA is TGTGCCAGTAGTATACTGCTTGACACTGAAGCTTTCTTT.

The chain recombines TRBV9 with TRBJ1-3; no clear D gene. CDR1 is SGDLS, CDR2 YYNGEE, per germline. Trimming took 0 bases from V and 0 from J, leaving 16 bases between them. The CDR3 spans 18 residues. The CDR3 here is CASSVATGRAYSGNTIYF. The CDR3 bases are TGTGCCAGCAGCGTAGCTACGGGTAGAGCCTACTCTGGAAACACCATATATTTT.

The rearrangement joins TRBV18 to TRBJ2-3; no clear D. The ends were cut back, 5 bases at V and 6 bases at J, with 15 bases in the middle. This CDR3 contains 14 residues. Germline V lookup: CDR1 KGHSH, CDR2 LQKENI. The CDR3 here is CASSSSSPWDTQYF. Written as DNA, the CDR3 is TGTGCCAGCTCATCCTCTTCCCCATGGGATACGCAGTATTTT.

The CDR3 DNA reads TGCGCCAGCAGCCAAGGACTAGTCCATGAGCAGTTCTTC. This codes for CASSQGLVHEQFF. J is TRBJ2-1 and V is TRBV4-3; weak D call: TRBD2 (6 bases). Germline CDR1 and CDR2: LGHNA and YSLEER. This CDR3 has 13 amino acids. V was clipped by 1 base and J by 8 bases, with 9 bases between them.

This chain uses TRBV5-6 with TRBJ2-3, with 10 bases identical to TRBD2. CDR1 is SGHDT, CDR2 YYEEEE, per germline. The CDR3 consists of 19 residues. With 0 bases clipped from V and 2 bases from J, the junction kept 12 bases outside the gene matches. The CDR3 sequence is CASSLAPGSGGRYTDTQYF. The CDR3 nucleotides read TGTGCCAGCAGCTTGGCTCCGGGTAGCGGGGGGCGATACACAGATACGCAGTATTTT.

The genes are TRBV2 and TRBJ2-2; D is perhaps TRBD2 (6 bases). V lost 7 bases and J lost 6, with 21 bases in between. The CDR3 sequence is 16 residues long. CDR1 SNHLY and CDR2 FYNNEI come from the germline V gene. CDR3 nucleotides: TGTGCCAGCAAGCAGCGGGCCAACGCTTTGGCCGGGGAGCTGTTTTTT. Translated: CASKQRANALAGELFF.

This clone was picked up a small number of times. The genes are TRBV4-1 and TRBJ2-7; D is uncertain. The CDR3 consists of 14 residues. Germline V gene sequence: CDR1 MGHRA, CDR2 YSYEKL. Trimming cost V 0 bases and J 7 bases, with 13 bases left between them. The CDR3 DNA reads TGCGCCAGCAGCCAAGATTCGAACAACAGAGAGCAGTACTTC. This encodes CASSQDSNNREQYF.

This sequence joins TRBV28 and TRBJ1-5; D call uncertain. V lost 2 bases, J lost 3 bases, and 11 bases lay in between. CDR1 is MDHEN and CDR2 is SYDVKM in the germline V gene. The CDR3 covers 15 residues. In DNA form, the CDR3 reads TGTGCCAGCAGTTTAACGGGGATTTCCAATCAGCCCCAGCATTTT. It yields the protein CASSLTGISNQPQHF.

This clone was recorded only once. CDR3 residues: CASSRDRVYEQYF. The DNA for the CDR3 is TGTGCCAGCAGCCGAGACAGGGTCTACGAGCAGTACTTC. The chain has TRBV14 and TRBJ2-7, with 7 positions matching TRBD1. The CDR3 loop spans 13 amino acids. The germline V gene has CDR1 SGHDN and CDR2 FVKESK. V lost 4 bases, J lost 3 bases, and 3 bases stayed unmatched.

This rearrangement joins TRBV5-1 to TRBJ2-5, with a weak D call TRBD1 (5 bases). Germline V gene sequence: CDR1 SGHRS, CDR2 YFSETQ. CDR3 length equals 17 residues. Trimming pared 4 bases from V and 4 bases from J, leaving 23 bases between. CDR3 sequence reads: CASSPRSQGHLLETQYF. CDR3 nucleotides: TGCGCCAGCAGCCCTAGGTCGCAGGGTCATCTGTTAGAGACCCAGTACTTC.

This chain uses TRBV11-2 with TRBJ2-1, with TRBD2 identical over 8 bases. The CDR3 covers 16 residues. Losses at the gene ends were 2 bases for V and 6 bases for J; bases not matched to a gene: 9. Germline V gene lookup returns CDR1 SGHAT and CDR2 FQNNGV. CDR3 coding DNA: TGTGCCAGCAGCTTATGGCGACTAGCGAAGGGCAATGAGCAGTTCTTC. It is translated as CASSLWRLAKGNEQFF.